These 9 T cell receptor beta chains originate from one sample sequenced in a study of T cells in Graves' hyperthyroidism and ophthalmopathy (dated by TCRdb to the late 2010s). The library was prepared using multiplex PCR. The sample was run on an Illumina HiSeq 2000. The TCR beta CDR3 regions were amplified from RNA transcripts. The first round of RT-PCR for the TCR CDR3 was performed with the HTBI primer set and the Qiagen OneStep RT-PCR kit. TCRdb handled the public reads itself, with Q25 trimming in fastp and clone calling in MiXCR, and kept productive beta chains. Identical CDR3 proteins give one entry, which carries the most common genes and DNA. The table for this sample lists roughly 840,000 distinct CDR3 sequences; roughly 37% of them were counted only once. 8% to 9% of the sample comes from the top ten. Sequenced: blood. These TCRs come from a man younger than 30 with Graves' hyperthyroidism.

Many counts were recorded for this clonotype. One end of the junction is discordant with germline, which a read error may explain. The chain uses TRBV2 and TRBJ1-4; TRBD1 might be the D (5 bases). Germline lookup yields CDR1 SNHLY and CDR2 FYNNEI. The CDR3 runs to 13 residues. CDR3 sequence reads: CASSPGPNEKLFF. CDR3 nucleotide sequence: TGCGCCAGCAGTCCAGGGCCTAATGAAAAACTGTTTTTT. The full variable domain, rest sourced from reference TRBV2 and TRBJ1-4, is EPEVTQTPSHQVTQMGQEVILRCVPISNHLYFYWYRQILGQKVEFLVSFYNNEISEKSEIFDDQFSVERPDGSNFTLKIRSTKLEDSAMYFCASSPGPNEKLFFGSGTQLSVL.

V gene TRBV29-1 combines with J gene TRBJ1-1; 8 bases agree with TRBD1. This CDR3 is 13 amino acids long. The trim removed 7 bases at V and 11 bases at J, leaving 15 bases unmatched. In germline, CDR1 is SQVTM, CDR2 ANQGSEA. CDR3: CSARTGTGHGAFF. The CDR3 DNA reads TGCAGCGCCCGCACGGGGACAGGCCATGGGGCTTTCTTT.

With regard to this clonotype: A read error may produce the germline difference seen at one junction end. The chain recombines TRBV6-1 with TRBJ1-4; TRBD1 might be the D (6 bases). There are 14 residues in the CDR3. CDR1 is MNHNS, CDR2 SASEGT, per germline. The CDR3 nucleotides read TGTGCCAGCGGGGGGCGGGGATACGTTGAGAAACTCTTTTTT. It encodes CASGGRGYVEKLFF.

This clonotype was seen at least ten times. The genes are TRBV7-8 and TRBJ2-7, with a tentative D call TRBD1 (6 bases). Germline CDR1 is SGHVS and CDR2 is FQNEAQ. With 0 bases removed from V and 3 bases from J, the gap between germline ends came to 12 bases. This CDR3 is 15 amino acids long. The CDR3 DNA is TGTGCCAGCAGCTTAGCTACAGGGAAAATCTACGAGCAGTACTTC. Amino acids: CASSLATGKIYEQYF. Full variable domain (remainder filled in from reference TRBV7-8 and TRBJ2-7): GAGVSQSPRYKVAKRGQDVALRCDPISGHVSLFWYQQALGQGPEFLTYFQNEAQLDKSGLPSDRFFAERPEGSVSTLKIQRTQQEDSAVYLCASSLATGKIYEQYFGPGTRLTVT.

Comment on this clonotype: Just one base apart from a much larger clone, this may be a read error. V gene TRBV19 combines with J gene TRBJ1-1, with a weak D call TRBD1 (5 bases). The V end was cut by 5 bases, the J end by 5 bases, with 12 bases between. Germline V gene lookup returns CDR1 LNHDA and CDR2 SQIVND (reference sequence). The CDR3 loop spans 13 amino acids. CDR3 protein: CASSWQGKTEAFF. The DNA of the CDR3 is TGTGCCAGTAGTTGGCAGGGTAAGACTGAAGCTTTCTTT.

The chain recombines TRBV5-1 with TRBJ1-1; no reliable D call. Germline CDR1 and CDR2: SGHRS and YFSETQ. This CDR3 has 14 amino acids. The V and J ends lost 1 base and 2 bases respectively, with 9 bases between them. CDR3 nucleotides: TGCGCCAGCAGCTTGTTCCCAGACAACACTGAAGCTTTCTTT. Protein: CASSLFPDNTEAFF.

The V call is TRBV4-3, the J call TRBJ1-2, with D perhaps TRBD1 (6 bases). This CDR3 contains 13 residues. V lost 2 bases to trimming and J lost 7 bases, with 11 bases between them. Germline values: CDR1 LGHNA, CDR2 YSLEER. CDR3 DNA: TGCGCCAGCAGCCAACCCCCCAGGGGTGGCTACACCTTC. Its translation: CASSQPPRGGYTF.

The rearrangement joins TRBV7-9 to TRBJ1-5; tentatively, D is TRBD1 (5 bases). V lost 3 bases to trimming and J lost 4 bases, with 16 bases between them. This CDR3 comprises 16 residues. Germline V gives CDR1 SEHNR, CDR2 FQNEAQ (reference sequence). The DNA for the CDR3 is TGTGCCAGCAGCTTGTTAGCCGGGACTGCTAATCAGCCCCAGCATTTT. Its protein product is CASSLLAGTANQPQHF.

This clonotype was counted at least ten times. V and J are TRBV2 and TRBJ2-2; perhaps TRBD2 as D (7 bases). This CDR3 contains 13 residues. V was trimmed by 7 bases and J by 7 bases, leaving 13 bases between them. Germline values: CDR1 SNHLY, CDR2 FYNNEI. The CDR3 DNA reads as TGTGCCAGCAAACGGGGGGCTAACGGGGAGCTGTTTTTT. Residues: CASKRGANGELFF.